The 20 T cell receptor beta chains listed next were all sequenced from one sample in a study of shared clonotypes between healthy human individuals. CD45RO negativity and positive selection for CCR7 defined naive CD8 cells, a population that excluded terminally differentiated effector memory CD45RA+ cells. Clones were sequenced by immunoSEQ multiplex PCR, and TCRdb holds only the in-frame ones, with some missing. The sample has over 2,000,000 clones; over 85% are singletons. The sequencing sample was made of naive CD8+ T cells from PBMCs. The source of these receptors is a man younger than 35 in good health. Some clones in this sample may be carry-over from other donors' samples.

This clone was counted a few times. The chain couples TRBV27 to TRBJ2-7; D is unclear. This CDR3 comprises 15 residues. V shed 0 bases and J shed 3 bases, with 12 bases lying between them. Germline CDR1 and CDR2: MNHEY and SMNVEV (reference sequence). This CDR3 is CASSLSLYPGYEQYF. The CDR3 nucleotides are TGTGCCAGCAGTTTATCGCTTTACCCAGGCTACGAGCAGTACTTC.

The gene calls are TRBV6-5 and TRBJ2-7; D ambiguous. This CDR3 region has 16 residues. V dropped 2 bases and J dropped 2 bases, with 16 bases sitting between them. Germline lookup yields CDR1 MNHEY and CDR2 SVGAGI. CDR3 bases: TGTGCCAGCAGTTACAGTGTAGGGCCAGAGCCCTACGAGCAGTACTTC. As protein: CASSYSVGPEPYEQYF.

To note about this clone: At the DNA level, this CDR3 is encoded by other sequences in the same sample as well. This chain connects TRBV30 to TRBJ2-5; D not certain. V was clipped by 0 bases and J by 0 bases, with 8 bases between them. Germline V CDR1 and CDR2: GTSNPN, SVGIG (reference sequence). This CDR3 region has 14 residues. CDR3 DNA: TGTGCCTGGAGTGTACGAGGCTACCAAGAGACCCAGTACTTC. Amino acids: CAWSVRGYQETQYF.

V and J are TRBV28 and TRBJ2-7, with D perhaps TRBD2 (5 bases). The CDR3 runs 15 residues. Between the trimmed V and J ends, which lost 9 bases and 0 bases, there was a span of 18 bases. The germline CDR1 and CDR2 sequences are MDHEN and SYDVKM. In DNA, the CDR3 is TGTGCCAGTAAGGCTTTCCGGGGAGCCTCCTACGAGCAGTACTTC. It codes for CASKAFRGASYEQYF.

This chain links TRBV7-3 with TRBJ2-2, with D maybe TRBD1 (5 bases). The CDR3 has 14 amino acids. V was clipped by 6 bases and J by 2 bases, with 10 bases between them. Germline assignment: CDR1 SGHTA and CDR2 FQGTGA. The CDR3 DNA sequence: TGTGCCAGCAGTTCTGGACACAACACCGGGGAGCTGTTTTTT. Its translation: CASSSGHNTGELFF.

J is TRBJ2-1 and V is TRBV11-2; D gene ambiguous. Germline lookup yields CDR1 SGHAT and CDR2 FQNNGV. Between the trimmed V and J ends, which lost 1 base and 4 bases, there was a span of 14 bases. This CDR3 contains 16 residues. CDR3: CASSLGVRRPYNEQFF. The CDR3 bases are TGTGCCAGCAGCTTAGGGGTGAGACGGCCGTACAATGAGCAGTTCTTC.

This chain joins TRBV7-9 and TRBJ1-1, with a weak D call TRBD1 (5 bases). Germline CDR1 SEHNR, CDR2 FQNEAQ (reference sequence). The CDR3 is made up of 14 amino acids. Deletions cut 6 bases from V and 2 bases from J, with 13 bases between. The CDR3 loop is CASSTFDRNTEAFF. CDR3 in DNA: TGTGCCAGCAGTACTTTCGACAGAAACACTGAAGCTTTCTTT.

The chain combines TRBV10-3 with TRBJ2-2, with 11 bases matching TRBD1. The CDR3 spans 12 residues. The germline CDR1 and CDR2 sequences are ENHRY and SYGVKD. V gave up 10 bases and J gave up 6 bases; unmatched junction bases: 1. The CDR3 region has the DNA TGTGCCACGGGACAGGGGGCCGGGGAGCTGTTTTTT. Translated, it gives CATGQGAGELFF.

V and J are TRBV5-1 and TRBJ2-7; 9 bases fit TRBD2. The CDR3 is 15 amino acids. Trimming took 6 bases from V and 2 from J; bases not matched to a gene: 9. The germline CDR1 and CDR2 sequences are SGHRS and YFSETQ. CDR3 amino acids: CASNGGSGSPYEQYF. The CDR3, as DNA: TGCGCCAGCAACGGGGGTAGCGGGAGTCCCTACGAGCAGTACTTC.

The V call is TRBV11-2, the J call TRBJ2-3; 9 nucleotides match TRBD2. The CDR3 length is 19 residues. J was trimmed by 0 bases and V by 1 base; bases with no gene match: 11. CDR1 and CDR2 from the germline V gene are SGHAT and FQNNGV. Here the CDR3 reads CASSLAGSGRVWSTDTQYF. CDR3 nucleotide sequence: TGTGCCAGCAGCTTAGCTGGTAGCGGGAGAGTTTGGAGCACAGATACGCAGTATTTT. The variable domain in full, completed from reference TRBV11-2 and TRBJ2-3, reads EAGVAQSPRYKIIEKRQSVAFWCNPISGHATLYWYQQILGQGPKLLIQFQNNGVVDDSQLPKDRFSAERLKGVDSTLKIQPAKLEDSAVYLCASSLAGSGRVWSTDTQYFGPGTRLTVL.

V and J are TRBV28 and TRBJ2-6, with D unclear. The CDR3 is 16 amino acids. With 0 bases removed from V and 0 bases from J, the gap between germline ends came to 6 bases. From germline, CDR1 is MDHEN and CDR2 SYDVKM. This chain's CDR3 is CASSLWAYSGANVLTF. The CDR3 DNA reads TGTGCCAGCAGTTTATGGGCTTACTCTGGGGCCAACGTCCTGACTTTC. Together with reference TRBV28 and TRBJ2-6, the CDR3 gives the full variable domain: DVKVTQSSRYLVKRTGEKVFLECVQDMDHENMFWYRQDPGLGLRLIYFSYDVKMKEKGDIPEGYSVSREKKERFSLILESASTNQTSMYLCASSLWAYSGANVLTFGAGSRLTVL.

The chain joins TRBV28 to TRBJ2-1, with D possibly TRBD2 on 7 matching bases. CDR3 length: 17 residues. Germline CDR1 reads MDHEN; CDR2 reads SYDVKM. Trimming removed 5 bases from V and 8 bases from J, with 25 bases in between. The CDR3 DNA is TGTGCCAGCAGTCTGGCCCTAGCGGTAGAGGGGGTGGATGAGCAGTTCTTC. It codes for CASSLALAVEGVDEQFF.

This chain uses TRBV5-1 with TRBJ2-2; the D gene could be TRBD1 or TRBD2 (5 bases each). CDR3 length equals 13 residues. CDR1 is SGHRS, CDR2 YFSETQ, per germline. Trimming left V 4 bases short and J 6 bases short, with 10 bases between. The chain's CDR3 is CASSGLGAGELFF. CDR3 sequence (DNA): TGCGCCAGCAGCGGGTTGGGGGCCGGGGAGCTGTTTTTT.

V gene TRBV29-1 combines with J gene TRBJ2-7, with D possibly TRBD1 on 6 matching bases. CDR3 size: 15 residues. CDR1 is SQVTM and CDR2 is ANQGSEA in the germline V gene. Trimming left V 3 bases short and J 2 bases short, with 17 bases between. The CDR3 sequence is CSVEGIDRNPYEQYF. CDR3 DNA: TGCAGCGTTGAGGGGATCGACAGGAACCCCTACGAGCAGTACTTC.

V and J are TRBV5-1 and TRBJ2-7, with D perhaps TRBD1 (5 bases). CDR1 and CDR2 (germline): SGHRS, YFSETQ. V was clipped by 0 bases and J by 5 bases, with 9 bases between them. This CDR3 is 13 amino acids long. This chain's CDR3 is CASSLGGADEQYF. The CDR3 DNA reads TGCGCCAGCAGCTTGGGTGGGGCAGACGAGCAGTACTTC.

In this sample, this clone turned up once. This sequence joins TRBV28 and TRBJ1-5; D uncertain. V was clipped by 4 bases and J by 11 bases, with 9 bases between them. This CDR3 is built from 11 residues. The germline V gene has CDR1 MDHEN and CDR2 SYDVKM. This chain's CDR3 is CASSSALAQHF. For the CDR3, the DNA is TGTGCCAGCAGTTCAGCTCTGGCCCAGCATTTT.

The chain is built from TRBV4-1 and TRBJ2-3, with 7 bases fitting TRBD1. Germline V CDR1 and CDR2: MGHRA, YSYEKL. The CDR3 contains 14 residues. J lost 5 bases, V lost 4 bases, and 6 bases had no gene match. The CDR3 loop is CASSPQGVIDTQYF. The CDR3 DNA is TGCGCCAGCAGCCCTCAGGGGGTTATAGATACGCAGTATTTT.

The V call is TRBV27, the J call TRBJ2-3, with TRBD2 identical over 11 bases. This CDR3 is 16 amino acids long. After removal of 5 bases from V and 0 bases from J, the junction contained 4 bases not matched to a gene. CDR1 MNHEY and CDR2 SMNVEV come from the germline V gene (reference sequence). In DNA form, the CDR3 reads TGTGCCAGCAGTCGTCGGACTAGCGGGAGCACAGATACGCAGTATTTT. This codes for CASSRRTSGSTDTQYF.

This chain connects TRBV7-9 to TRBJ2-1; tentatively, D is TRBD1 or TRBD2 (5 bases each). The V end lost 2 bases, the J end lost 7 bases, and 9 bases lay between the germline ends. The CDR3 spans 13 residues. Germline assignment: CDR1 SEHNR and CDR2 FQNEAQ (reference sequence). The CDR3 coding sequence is TGTGCCAGCAGCTTACGGGGCCCTAATGAGCAGTTCTTC. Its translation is CASSLRGPNEQFF.

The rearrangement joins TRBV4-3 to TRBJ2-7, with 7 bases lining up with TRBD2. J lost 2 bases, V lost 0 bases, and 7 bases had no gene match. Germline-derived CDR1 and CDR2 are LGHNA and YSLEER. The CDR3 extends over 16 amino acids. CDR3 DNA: TGCGCCAGCAGCCAAGATAAAACTAGCGCGGCCTACGAGCAGTACTTC. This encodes CASSQDKTSAAYEQYF.